Listed here are 22 T cell receptor beta chains from one sample, sequenced in a study of blood T cell repertoires in COVID-19. The method was immunoSEQ multiplex PCR; TCRdb's version includes in-frame clones alone and lacks a portion of them. The table has about 250,000 clones, about 73% seen once; the top ten hold 2.5% to 4%. The sample was peripheral blood. Receptors originate from a woman of 80 years or more with acute or convalescent COVID-19.

This clone has only a few counts. J is TRBJ2-5 and V is TRBV19; possible D gene TRBD1, 5 bases. The CDR3 consists of 14 residues. Germline V lookup: CDR1 LNHDA, CDR2 SQIVND (reference sequence). Deletions cut 6 bases from V and 4 bases from J, with 15 bases between. In DNA form, the CDR3 reads TGTGCCAGTAGCCAGGGTCGGCCGGGAGAGACCCAGTACTTC. Its translation is CASSQGRPGETQYF.

CDR3 coding DNA: TGTGCCAGCAGCTTTCGTTACACAGATACGCAGTATTTT. Residues: CASSFRYTDTQYF. This chain links TRBV13 with TRBJ2-3; D not resolved. The CDR3 is 13 residues long. V was cut by 3 bases and J by 2 bases, with 6 bases left in between. CDR1 is PRHDT and CDR2 is FYEKMQ in the germline V gene (reference sequence).

In its sample, this clone was seen once. J is TRBJ1-2 and V is TRBV19; 9 bases line up with TRBD1. The CDR3 has 17 amino acids. The trim removed 3 bases at V and 4 bases at J, leaving 12 bases unmatched. Per germline, CDR1 LNHDA and CDR2 SQIVND (reference sequence). In DNA form, the CDR3 reads TGTGCCAGTAGTATTGGACAGGGGCGAATCGGAGGCTATGGCTACACCTTC. Translating gives CASSIGQGRIGGYGYTF.

The rearrangement links TRBV14 to TRBJ2-7, with TRBD2 as a possible D gene (5 bases). The CDR3 consists of 11 residues. Trimming took off 3 bases at V and 6 bases at J, with 6 bases between the two ends. Germline V CDR1 and CDR2: SGHDN, FVKESK. The CDR3 reads CASSQGAEQYF. Here the CDR3 DNA reads TGTGCCAGCAGCCAGGGAGCCGAGCAGTACTTC. Variable domain in full (rest from reference TRBV14 and TRBJ2-7): EAGVTQFPSHSVIEKGQTVTLRCDPISGHDNLYWYRRVMGKEIKFLLHFVKESKQDESGMPNNRFLAERTGGTYSTLKVQPAELEDSGVYFCASSQGAEQYFGPGTRLTVT.

With regard to this clone: The sample has other DNA sequences that encode this CDR3 too. The V and J genes are TRBV5-1 and TRBJ1-2, with 7 bases fitting TRBD1. Unmatched junction bases numbered 2, after V lost 0 bases and J lost 6 bases. Germline CDR1 reads SGHRS; CDR2 reads YFSETQ. CDR3 length: 13 residues. The CDR3 region has the DNA TGCGCCAGCAGCTTGGGACAGGGAGATGGCTACACCTTC. Translation: CASSLGQGDGYTF.

This chain joins TRBV6-1 and TRBJ1-1; a weak D match, TRBD1 (5 bases). The CDR3 loop spans 14 amino acids. Germline-derived CDR1 and CDR2 are MNHNS and SASEGT. V lost 3 bases and J 2 bases, leaving 10 bases between the germline ends. CDR3 loop: CASSEPGRNTEAFF. CDR3 bases: TGTGCCAGCAGTGAGCCAGGGCGAAACACTGAAGCTTTCTTT.

The J gene is TRBJ2-7, the V gene TRBV5-1; TRBD1 matches at 7 bases. V was pared by 4 bases and J by 5 bases, with 6 bases of the junction left unmatched. Germline lookup yields CDR1 SGHRS and CDR2 YFSETQ. CDR3 length: 13 residues. The DNA of the CDR3 is TGCGCCAGCAGCAGTGGACAGGCCCACGAGCAGTACTTC. Its translation: CASSSGQAHEQYF.

The genes are TRBV4-3 and TRBJ2-1; D gene unclear. CDR1 LGHNA and CDR2 YSLEER come from the germline V gene. V lost 0 bases, J lost 3 bases, and 9 bases lay in between. The CDR3 contains 15 residues. In nucleotides, the CDR3 is TGCGCCAGCAGCCAAGATTCTAGACTCTACAATGAGCAGTTCTTC. Its protein product is CASSQDSRLYNEQFF.

This clone has a handful of counts. The sample contains more than one DNA sequence encoding this CDR3. The rearrangement uses TRBV18 and TRBJ1-1, with unresolved D. The CDR3 has 14 residues. The germline V and J ends were trimmed by 0 bases and 4 bases, with 9 bases remaining between them. CDR1 and CDR2 (germline): KGHSH, LQKENI. The CDR3 sequence is CASSPPQAGTEAFF. In DNA, the CDR3 is TGTGCCAGCTCACCACCCCAGGCGGGCACTGAAGCTTTCTTT.

The rearrangement joins TRBV7-8 to TRBJ2-7; the D gene is possibly TRBD1 (6 bases). V lost 4 bases and J 4 bases, leaving 17 bases between the germline ends. The CDR3 spans 15 residues. Germline V gives CDR1 SGHVS, CDR2 FQNEAQ. The CDR3 loop reads CASSSAIQGKYEQYF. The CDR3 nucleotides are TGTGCCAGCAGCTCAGCGATACAGGGAAAGTACGAGCAGTACTTC.

A single count supports this clone. J is TRBJ2-1 and V is TRBV6-5; 11 positions agree with TRBD1. Germline-derived CDR1 and CDR2 are MNHEY and SVGAGI. J was trimmed by 4 bases and V by 10 bases; bases with no gene match: 6. CDR3 length equals 14 residues. The CDR3 region has the DNA TGTGCCATCGCCCGGGACAGGGGGTACAATGAGCAGTTCTTC. Translating gives CAIARDRGYNEQFF.

The rearrangement joins TRBV9 to TRBJ1-6, with D uncertain. Germline V gives CDR1 SGDLS, CDR2 YYNGEE. This CDR3 has 15 residues. Trimming cost V 0 bases and J 3 bases, with 7 bases left between them. The CDR3 protein is CASSVAGSYNSPLHF. CDR3 in DNA: TGTGCCAGCAGCGTAGCTGGGAGCTATAATTCACCCCTCCACTTT.

In nucleotides, the CDR3 is TGTGCCAGCAGTTTAGACAGCTCGCTCTATGGCTACACCTTC. It encodes CASSLDSSLYGYTF. This chain uses TRBV6-5 with TRBJ1-2; D is possibly TRBD1 (5 bases). The V gene's germline CDR1 is MNHEY and CDR2 SVGAGI. This CDR3 is 14 amino acids long. V was clipped by 4 bases and J by 4 bases, with 13 bases between them.

V gene TRBV5-5 combines with J gene TRBJ1-3, with D tentatively TRBD1 (6 bases). The CDR3 is made up of 14 amino acids. Trimming took 1 base from V and 2 from J, leaving 7 bases between them. Germline V gives CDR1 SGHKS, CDR2 YYEKEE (reference sequence). The CDR3 DNA reads TGTGCCAGCAGCTTGAGACAGGCTGGAAACACCATATATTTT. It is translated as CASSLRQAGNTIYF.

The J gene is TRBJ2-5, the V gene TRBV2; D remains ambiguous. Trimming took off 6 bases at V and 0 bases at J, with 11 bases between the two ends. Germline V lookup: CDR1 SNHLY, CDR2 FYNNEI. The CDR3 has 14 amino acids. CDR3 DNA: TGTGCCAGCAGGAGAACAGTCAACCAAGAGACCCAGTACTTC. This sequence encodes CASRRTVNQETQYF.

This chain joins TRBV29-1 and TRBJ2-7, with D possibly TRBD1 on 5 matching bases. In germline, CDR1 is SQVTM, CDR2 ANQGSEA. The CDR3 is 14 residues long. V was pared by 4 bases and J by 6 bases, with 19 bases between. The DNA for the CDR3 is TGCAGCGTTGTGGTCAGGGCCTTTGTGTCCGAGCAGTACTTC. Translation: CSVVVRAFVSEQYF.

This clone was observed a handful of times. The chain couples TRBV6-5 to TRBJ1-2, with 9 bases that match TRBD1. Trimming cost V 4 bases and J 6 bases; bases outside gene matches: 9. The CDR3 is 15 amino acids. Germline CDR1 and CDR2: MNHEY and SVGAGI. For the CDR3, the DNA is TGTGCCAGCAGTTTGTTAGGACAGGGGAAAAATGGCTACACCTTC. Its protein is CASSLLGQGKNGYTF.

The genes are TRBV5-1 and TRBJ2-1; 8 nucleotides agree with TRBD2. Germline V gives CDR1 SGHRS, CDR2 YFSETQ. The CDR3 covers 16 residues. The V segment lost 0 bases and the J segment 0 bases; nucleotides outside the gene matches: 2. The CDR3 loop reads CASSLAAGGSYNEQFF. Written as DNA, the CDR3 is TGCGCCAGCAGCTTGGCCGCGGGGGGCTCCTACAATGAGCAGTTCTTC.

This clone was picked up a small number of times. This chain uses TRBV5-1 with TRBJ1-1; D is perhaps TRBD1 (6 bases). Trimming removed 7 bases from V and 4 bases from J, with 14 bases in between. Germline V CDR1 and CDR2: SGHRS, YFSETQ. The CDR3 covers 13 residues. CDR3 sequence (DNA): TGCGCCAGCTATACCGACAGGCCCACTGAAGCTTTCTTT. The encoded protein is CASYTDRPTEAFF.

In its sample, this clone was seen a few times. This sequence joins TRBV19 and TRBJ1-1; D perhaps matches TRBD1 (5 bases). The V gene's germline CDR1 is LNHDA and CDR2 SQIVND (reference sequence). Trimming stripped 0 bases from V and 4 bases from J, with 9 bases between. The CDR3 spans 14 residues. This CDR3 is CASSIEGVSTEAFF. As DNA, the CDR3 is TGTGCCAGTAGTATAGAAGGGGTAAGCACTGAAGCTTTCTTT.

The V call is TRBV11-1, the J call TRBJ1-3, with D unclear. The V gene's germline CDR1 is SGHAT and CDR2 FQDESV (reference sequence). Trimming took off 6 bases at V and 0 bases at J, with 6 bases between the two ends. CDR3 size: 13 residues. This CDR3 is CASRPDSGNTIYF. CDR3 bases: TGTGCCAGCAGGCCAGACTCTGGAAACACCATATATTTT.

The chain combines TRBV11-2 with TRBJ2-5; D gene ambiguous. The germline V gene has CDR1 SGHAT and CDR2 FQNNGV. This CDR3 is 13 amino acids long. V gave up 3 bases and J gave up 1 base, with 6 bases separating them. The CDR3 DNA follows: TGTGCCAGCAGCTTTAAGAGCCAAGAGACCCAGTACTTC. Translated, it gives CASSFKSQETQYF. The full variable domain, in which reference TRBV11-2 and TRBJ2-5 provide the parts outside the CDR3, is EAGVAQSPRYKIIEKRQSVAFWCNPISGHATLYWYQQILGQGPKLLIQFQNNGVVDDSQLPKDRFSAERLKGVDSTLKIQPAKLEDSAVYLCASSFKSQETQYFGPGTRLLVL.